This entry is about one TCR beta chain. The antigen is unknown. Germline V gene lookup returns CDR1 SNHLY and CDR2 FYNNEI. The CDR3 contains 14 residues. Trimming removed 1 base from V and 5 bases from J, with 8 bases in between. This sample was included in a study of cytomegalovirus exposure and HLA in healthy donors. Overall study findings and caveats: Reportedly, cytomegalovirus status was diagnosed with high sensitivity and specificity. Across donors, most TCRs were seen rarely, yet some public ones were widespread. The authors listed some 150 TCR beta chains as cytomegalovirus-associated.

Donors came from a validation cohort of 90 to 150 subjects, distinct from the first 666-subject cohort. Clones were read by immunoSEQ multiplex PCR, and TCRdb kept only the in-frame ones, dropping some. The sample yields about 330,000 clones, roughly 85% seen once. This receptor was obtained from a woman in her late teens or twenties in good health and CMV-seronegative. Sequenced input: PBMCs. This chain links TRBV2 with TRBJ1-4, with D perhaps TRBD1 (6 bases). The CDR3: CASSEGTENEKLFF. In nucleotides, the CDR3 is TGTGCCAGCAGTGAAGGGACAGAAAATGAAAAACTGTTTTTT.